These T cell receptor beta chains were read from a single sample in a study of Ad26.COV2.S vaccination and SARS-CoV-2 variants. Clones were sequenced by immunoSEQ multiplex PCR, and TCRdb holds only the in-frame ones, with some missing. The table has some 480,000 clones, 70% to 90% seen once; the top ten hold 10% to 15%. This sample comprised peripheral blood, obtained in a trial of Ad26.COV2.S vaccine versus placebo. The receptors derive from a person between 18 and 59 years old who received the Ad26.COV2.S COVID-19 vaccine or a placebo. CDR3s include the opening cysteine and the closing phenylalanine or tryptophan. The order of the fields is D gene, clone size, CDR3 length, J gene, V gene, CDR3 protein, CDR3 DNA. A D gene is named only where the DNA matches it firmly. Only some rows state a clone size, as once, few, many or a class for expanded clones.

D: NA; size: once; length: 17; J: TRBJ2-1; V: TRBV2; CDR3: CASSDSAPGSLVYEQFF; DNA: TGTGCCAGCAGTGACTCCGCCCCGGGATCCTTGGTCTATGAGCAGTTCTTC
D: TRBD1; size: NA; length: 16; J: TRBJ2-7; V: TRBV15; CDR3: CATSRSNRDRGDEQYF; DNA: TGTGCCACCAGCAGAAGCAACCGCGACAGGGGGGACGAGCAGTACTTC
D: NA; size: few; length: 16; J: TRBJ1-6; V: TRBV27; CDR3: CASSWSGSRQTVYLHF; DNA: TGTGCCAGCAGTTGGTCAGGGTCAAGGCAGACCGTTTACCTCCACTTT
D: NA; size: NA; length: 16; J: TRBJ1-2; V: TRBV14; CDR3: CASSQVGSNKNYGYTF; DNA: TGTGCCAGCAGCCAAGTAGGCAGTAACAAAAACTATGGCTACACCTTC
D: NA; size: NA; length: 16; J: TRBJ2-1; V: TRBV7-6; CDR3: CASSPLGVGPYNEQFF; DNA: TGTGCCAGCAGCCCCCTAGGGGTCGGGCCATACAATGAGCAGTTCTTC
D: NA; size: NA; length: 13; J: TRBJ1-5; V: TRBV18; CDR3: CASSPNSNQPQHF; DNA: TGTGCCAGCTCACCGAATAGCAATCAGCCCCAGCATTTT
D: TRBD1; size: NA; length: 15; J: TRBJ1-6; V: TRBV7-2; CDR3: CASSPLQGAASPLHF; DNA: TGTGCCAGCAGCCCCCTACAGGGGGCGGCTTCACCCCTCCACTTT
D: NA; size: NA; length: 14; J: TRBJ2-3; V: TRBV7-2; CDR3: CASSKGSQLDTQYF; DNA: TGTGCCAGCAGTAAGGGGTCGCAGCTGGATACGCAGTATTTT
D: TRBD2; size: NA; length: 16; J: TRBJ2-3; V: TRBV2; CDR3: CASRGLLAGGKDTQYF; DNA: TGTGCCAGCAGGGGCCTGCTAGCGGGAGGGAAAGATACGCAGTATTTT
D: TRBD1; size: NA; length: 12; J: TRBJ2-7; V: TRBV27; CDR3: CASRGTDPEQYF; DNA: TGTGCCAGCAGAGGGACAGATCCCGAGCAGTACTTC
D: NA; size: NA; length: 11; J: TRBJ2-7; V: TRBV25-1; CDR3: CASSVVYEQYF; DNA: TGTGCCAGCAGCGTAGTCTACGAGCAGTACTTC
D: NA; size: NA; length: 15; J: TRBJ2-7; V: TRBV19; CDR3: CASSRRAADSYEQYF; DNA: TGTGCCAGTAGTAGGAGAGCAGCTGATTCCTACGAGCAGTACTTC
D: NA; size: NA; length: 13; J: TRBJ2-7; V: TRBV7-8; CDR3: CASSHGTGYEQYF; DNA: TGTGCCAGCAGCCACGGGACCGGCTACGAGCAGTACTTC
D: TRBD2; size: once; length: 17; J: TRBJ2-7; V: TRBV6-2/TRBV6-3; CDR3: CASSYGVSGRKTYEQYF; DNA: TGTGCCAGCAGTTATGGTGTTAGCGGGAGGAAAACCTACGAGCAGTACTTC
D: NA; size: NA; length: 11; J: TRBJ2-5; V: TRBV14; CDR3: CASSQEVTQYF; DNA: TGTGCCAGCAGCCAAGAGGTGACCCAGTACTTC
D: NA; size: NA; length: 13; J: TRBJ1-1; V: TRBV6-2/TRBV6-3; CDR3: CASSYSPGTEAFF; DNA: TGTGCCAGCAGTTATTCTCCGGGGACTGAAGCTTTCTTT
D: NA; size: NA; length: 15; J: TRBJ2-7; V: TRBV5-4; CDR3: CASSTNSPLTYEQYF; DNA: TGTGCCAGCAGTACTAACAGTCCCTTAACCTACGAGCAGTACTTC
D: NA; size: NA; length: 14; J: TRBJ1-2; V: TRBV4-3; CDR3: CASSHLGLDYGYTF; DNA: TGCGCCAGCAGCCATTTGGGCCTAGACTATGGCTACACCTTC
D: TRBD1; size: few; length: 16; J: TRBJ1-4; V: TRBV19; CDR3: CASKGGQGGGNEKLFF; DNA: TGTGCCAGTAAAGGAGGACAGGGTGGAGGTAATGAAAAACTGTTTTTT
D: NA; size: NA; length: 17; J: TRBJ2-7; V: TRBV23-1; CDR3: CASSQLRPRKRSYEQYF; DNA: TGCGCCAGCAGTCAATTGAGGCCTCGAAAGAGGTCCTACGAGCAGTACTTC
D: NA; size: once; length: 14; J: TRBJ2-7; V: TRBV6-5; CDR3: CASASTYQAYEQYF; DNA: TGTGCCAGCGCGTCTACCTACCAAGCCTACGAGCAGTACTTC
D: NA; size: NA; length: 14; J: TRBJ2-2; V: TRBV29-1; CDR3: CSVLRQTNTGELFF; DNA: TGCAGCGTTTTAAGACAGACCAACACCGGGGAGCTGTTTTTT
D: NA; size: NA; length: 12; J: TRBJ2-7; V: TRBV20-1; CDR3: CSASGRARLRYF; DNA: TGCAGTGCTAGTGGCAGGGCCCGTTTAAGGTACTTC
D: NA; size: NA; length: 15; J: TRBJ1-3; V: TRBV9; CDR3: CASSVGSGGGNTIYF; DNA: TGTGCCAGCAGCGTAGGATCCGGAGGTGGAAACACCATATATTTT
D: NA; size: NA; length: 15; J: TRBJ2-5; V: TRBV9; CDR3: CASSVGLHPQETQYF; DNA: TGTGCCAGCAGCGTCGGACTACACCCCCAAGAGACCCAGTACTTC
D: NA; size: NA; length: 16; J: TRBJ1-2; V: TRBV7-2; CDR3: CASSPGGEARVYGYTF; DNA: TGTGCCAGCAGCCCGGGGGGGGAGGCCAGGGTCTATGGCTACACCTTC
D: NA; size: NA; length: 12; J: TRBJ1-1; V: TRBV7-9; CDR3: CASSSQGSEAFF; DNA: TGTGCCAGCAGCTCACAGGGCTCTGAAGCTTTCTTT
D: TRBD2; size: NA; length: 13; J: TRBJ2-1; V: TRBV12-3/TRBV12-4; CDR3: CASSVGTSTEQFF; DNA: TGTGCCAGCAGCGTAGGGACTAGCACTGAGCAGTTCTTC
D: NA; size: NA; length: 12; J: TRBJ2-3; V: TRBV29-1; CDR3: CSVLPGTDTQYF; DNA: TGCAGCGTTTTGCCCGGCACAGATACGCAGTATTTT
D: NA; size: few; length: 14; J: TRBJ1-5; V: TRBV19; CDR3: CASRLGVSNQPQHF; DNA: TGTGCCAGTAGACTCGGAGTTAGCAATCAGCCCCAGCATTTT
D: NA; size: NA; length: 13; J: TRBJ2-7; V: TRBV6-6; CDR3: CASSYVQGYEQYF; DNA: TGTGCCAGCAGTTATGTCCAGGGCTACGAGCAGTACTTC
D: NA; size: NA; length: 14; J: TRBJ2-2; V: TRBV29-1; CDR3: CSVERGTNTGELFF; DNA: TGCAGCGTTGAACGGGGTACGAACACCGGGGAGCTGTTTTTT
D: NA; size: NA; length: 14; J: TRBJ1-1; V: TRBV5-1; CDR3: CASSLVPLSTEAFF; DNA: TGCGCCAGCAGCTTGGTTCCCCTCAGCACTGAAGCTTTCTTT
D: NA; size: NA; length: 15; J: TRBJ1-5; V: TRBV9; CDR3: CASGEGAATNQPQHF; DNA: TGTGCCAGCGGGGAAGGGGCAGCAACAAATCAGCCCCAGCATTTT
D: TRBD1; size: NA; length: 16; J: TRBJ2-1; V: TRBV24-1; CDR3: CATSDRDRGYYNEQFF; DNA: TGTGCCACCAGTGATCGAGACAGGGGGTACTACAATGAGCAGTTCTTC
D: NA; size: NA; length: 14; J: TRBJ1-4; V: TRBV28; CDR3: CASSFAGTGEKLFF; DNA: TGTGCCAGCAGTTTCGCAGGAACTGGCGAAAAACTGTTTTTT
D: NA; size: NA; length: 19; J: TRBJ2-6; V: TRBV18; CDR3: CASSPFSSGYNSGANVLTF; DNA: TGTGCCAGCTCACCATTCTCCTCAGGCTACAACTCTGGGGCCAACGTCCTGACTTTC
D: NA; size: NA; length: 14; J: TRBJ2-7; V: TRBV7-2; CDR3: CASSFPGAVNEQYF; DNA: TGTGCCAGCAGCTTCCCAGGGGCGGTCAACGAGCAGTACTTC
D: NA; size: NA; length: 13; J: TRBJ2-7; V: TRBV12-3/TRBV12-4; CDR3: CASSLYDAYEQYF; DNA: TGTGCCAGCAGTTTATACGATGCCTACGAGCAGTACTTC
D: TRBD2; size: NA; length: 17; J: TRBJ2-7; V: TRBV7-9; CDR3: CASSSHVGTSVTYEQYF; DNA: TGTGCCAGCAGCTCCCATGTGGGGACTAGCGTAACCTACGAGCAGTACTTC
D: NA; size: NA; length: 15; J: TRBJ2-2; V: TRBV9; CDR3: CASSGRGAGPGELFF; DNA: TGTGCCAGCAGCGGCCGGGGGGCGGGGCCCGGGGAGCTGTTTTTT
D: NA; size: NA; length: 14; J: TRBJ1-3; V: TRBV28; CDR3: CASSLYVRGNTIYF; DNA: TGTGCCAGCAGTTTATATGTTAGAGGAAACACCATATATTTT
D: NA; size: NA; length: 16; J: TRBJ2-7; V: TRBV3-1/TRBV3-2; CDR3: CASSPEPTGRSGEQYF; DNA: TGTGCCAGCAGCCCCGAGCCGACAGGGAGGAGCGGCGAGCAGTACTTC
D: TRBD2; size: NA; length: 15; J: TRBJ2-1; V: TRBV19; CDR3: CASSPRLAAGVEQFF; DNA: TGTGCCAGTAGTCCCAGACTAGCGGCAGGGGTGGAGCAGTTCTTC
D: TRBD2; size: NA; length: 16; J: TRBJ2-7; V: TRBV5-4; CDR3: CASSATSGYDPYEQYF; DNA: TGTGCCAGCAGCGCGACTAGCGGCTACGATCCCTACGAGCAGTACTTC
D: NA; size: once; length: 12; J: TRBJ2-7; V: TRBV15; CDR3: CATSRAGYEQYF; DNA: TGTGCCACCAGCAGAGCCGGGTACGAGCAGTACTTC
D: NA; size: NA; length: 12; J: TRBJ1-1; V: TRBV28; CDR3: CASNQGGTEAFF; DNA: TGTGCCAGCAATCAAGGGGGCACTGAAGCTTTCTTT
D: NA; size: NA; length: 13; J: TRBJ2-2; V: TRBV18; CDR3: CASSPDRAGELFF; DNA: TGTGCCAGCTCCCCTGACCGGGCCGGGGAGCTGTTTTTT
D: NA; size: once; length: 14; J: TRBJ1-5; V: TRBV30; CDR3: CAWSVAKHRQPQHF; DNA: TGTGCCTGGAGTGTCGCAAAACACCGTCAGCCCCAGCATTTT
D: TRBD1; size: NA; length: 12; J: TRBJ2-7; V: TRBV28; CDR3: CASKGQIHEQYF; DNA: TGTGCCAGCAAGGGACAGATCCACGAGCAGTACTTC
D: NA; size: once; length: 13; J: TRBJ2-7; V: TRBV6-2/TRBV6-3; CDR3: CASSYSLSYEQYF; DNA: TGTGCCAGCAGTTACTCGTTATCTTACGAGCAGTACTTC
D: TRBD1; size: NA; length: 15; J: TRBJ2-1; V: TRBV28; CDR3: CASSGRDRFYNEQFF; DNA: TGTGCCAGCAGTGGCCGGGACAGATTCTACAATGAGCAGTTCTTC
D: NA; size: few; length: 13; J: TRBJ1-5; V: TRBV30; CDR3: CAWSIGSNQPQHF; DNA: TGTGCCTGGAGCATTGGTTCGAATCAGCCCCAGCATTTT